This is a list of T cell receptor beta chains from one sample in a study of T cell changes during pregnancy in multiple sclerosis. The repertoire was sequenced with immunoSEQ multiplex PCR; TCRdb's copy has only in-frame clones and lacks some. Among around 100,000 clones, around 93% were seen once, and the ten largest hold roughly 1%. This material consisted of peripheral blood, taken before pregnancy. These receptor sequences come from a female donor with multiple sclerosis, enrolled in a pregnancy study. The CDR3 runs from the conserved cysteine through the conserved F or W. A D gene is named only where the DNA matches it firmly. A row's size may be missing; if present it is once, few, many or a size class.

clone_size d_call j_call v_call cdr3_nt cdr3_aa
NA NA TRBJ2-3 TRBV30 TGTGCCTGGACGAGCGGAGGGAGCACAGATACGCAGTATTTT CAWTSGGSTDTQYF
NA NA TRBJ2-3 TRBV7-8 TGTGCCAGCAGCTTAGGTCCAGGCACAGATACGCAGTATTTT CASSLGPGTDTQYF
NA NA TRBJ2-2 TRBV4-1 TGCGCCAGCAGCCAAGATGGTGTCGTAGCGGCGAACACCGGGGAGCTGTTTTTT CASSQDGVVAANTGELFF
NA TRBD2 TRBJ2-7 TRBV5-1 TGCGCCAGCAGCCTACTAGCGGGAACGACCGAGCAGTACTTC CASSLLAGTTEQYF
once TRBD1 TRBJ1-2 TRBV4-1 TGCGCCAGCAGACCCGCTACAGGGGCTTATGGCTACACCTTC CASRPATGAYGYTF
NA NA TRBJ2-7 TRBV6-1 TGTGCCAGCAGCCCAGACGGACACTACGAGCAGTACTTC CASSPDGHYEQYF
NA NA TRBJ2-7 TRBV6-4 TGTGCCAGCTCTGTCCCTTACGAGCAGTACTTC CASSVPYEQYF
NA NA TRBJ2-7 TRBV7-9 TGTGCCAGCAGCTTATCTGTGGGAGCGGCCCACGAGCAGTACTTC CASSLSVGAAHEQYF
NA NA TRBJ2-7 TRBV25-1 TGTGCCAGCAGTGAATTGGCAGGGCCGTACGAGCAGTACTTC CASSELAGPYEQYF
NA NA TRBJ2-2 TRBV28 TGTGCCAGCACCTTCGAGGGGGGGCGCCCCGGGGAGCTGTTTTTT CASTFEGGRPGELFF
NA NA TRBJ2-1 TRBV4-3 TGCGCCAGCAGCCAAGATCGAATGGGGACTCGAATAAAGCAGTTCTTC CASSQDRMGTRIKQFF
NA TRBD1 TRBJ1-4 TRBV5-1 TGCGCCAGCAGCCCTGGGACAGGGGGAAGCGAAAAACTGTTTTTT CASSPGTGGSEKLFF
NA NA TRBJ2-7 TRBV10-1 TGCGCCAGCGGACAGTCGACCGGACCCGGCTACGAGCAGTACTTC CASGQSTGPGYEQYF
NA TRBD2 TRBJ2-5 TRBV18 TGTGCCAGCTCACCTAGCGGGAGAGGGAGCCAAGAGACCCAGTACTTC CASSPSGRGSQETQYF
NA TRBD1 TRBJ1-5 TRBV6-1 TGTGCCAGCAGTGGCGGACAGGGGCGAGGGCTTAGCAATCAGCCCCAGCATTTT CASSGGQGRGLSNQPQHF
NA TRBD1 TRBJ1-5 TRBV19 TGTGCCAGTAGCAGGGGGGATAGCAATCAGCCCCAGCATTTT CASSRGDSNQPQHF
NA NA TRBJ2-7 TRBV5-1 TGCGCCAGCAGCTTGGAGGGGGGCGGGAGCTTGGTGCGCGAGCAGTACTTC CASSLEGGGSLVREQYF
NA NA TRBJ2-3 TRBV27 TGTGCCAGCTTTTCGGGATATGGCACAGATACGCAGTATTTT CASFSGYGTDTQYF
NA TRBD2 TRBJ2-1 TRBV27 TGTGCCAGCAGTTTACCTAGCGGGACCAATGAGCAGTTCTTC CASSLPSGTNEQFF
NA TRBD2 TRBJ2-7 TRBV6-6 TGTGCCAGCCGGGAGGAGGGGAGAAGTCACGAGCAGTACTTC CASREEGRSHEQYF
NA TRBD2 TRBJ2-2 TRBV27 TGTGCCAGCAGTTTCAGTGCAGGACTAGCGGGAGCCGGGGAGCTGTTTTTT CASSFSAGLAGAGELFF
NA TRBD2 TRBJ2-3 TRBV7-9 TGTGCCAGCAGCGACACCGGGACTAGCGGGAGTTTT CASSDTGTSGSF
NA NA TRBJ1-1 TRBV11-2 TGTGCCAGCAGCTTAGTGACAGTTATGAACACTGAAGCTTTCTTT CASSLVTVMNTEAFF
NA TRBD2 TRBJ2-7 TRBV19 TGTGCCAGTAGTATCTCAGCGGGAGCAGGCTACGAGCAGTACTTC CASSISAGAGYEQYF
NA NA TRBJ2-7 TRBV21-1 TGTGCCAGCAGCAATAGTCGAGGGACTAGCGGGAGCGCCGAGCAGTACTTC CASSNSRGTSGSAEQYF
NA NA TRBJ2-7 TRBV28 TGTGCCAGCAGTCCACAGGGTAGCCCCTACGAGCAGTACTTC CASSPQGSPYEQYF
once NA TRBJ1-4 TRBV9 TGTGCCAGCAGCGTAGGCACCACGGCTAATGAAAAACTGTTTTTT CASSVGTTANEKLFF
NA TRBD1 TRBJ1-2 TRBV9 TGTGCCAGCAGCGAGACAGGGGACCCTAACTATGGCTACACCTTC CASSETGDPNYGYTF
NA NA TRBJ2-1 TRBV9 TGTGCCAGCAGCGCCTCCAATGAGCAGTTCTTC CASSASNEQFF
NA TRBD2 TRBJ2-1 TRBV18 TGTGCCATCGACGATAGCGGGGGTGAGCAGTTCTTC CAIDDSGGEQFF
NA TRBD1 TRBJ1-2 TRBV28 TGTGCCTCAGTTTGGGGCAGGGGGCTTTATGGCTACACCTTC CASVWGRGLYGYTF
NA NA TRBJ1-2 TRBV19 TGTGCCAGTAGTATAGGTGGCGGCGGCGAGTTAAGCTACACCTTC CASSIGGGGELSYTF
once TRBD1 TRBJ1-5 TRBV5-5 TGTGCCAGCAGCTGGCGGACAGGGTGGGAGGGCAATCAGCCCCAGCATTTT CASSWRTGWEGNQPQHF
NA TRBD1 TRBJ2-3 TRBV7-2 TGTGCCAGCAGCCCGGGACAGCAAGATACGCAGTATTTT CASSPGQQDTQYF
NA TRBD1 TRBJ2-7 TRBV4-3 TGCGCCAGCAGCCAAGGCACAGGGGGGAACGAGCAGTACTTC CASSQGTGGNEQYF
NA TRBD1 TRBJ2-1 TRBV19 TGTGCCAGTAGTCCCACAGGGGGAGTAAATGAGCAGTTCTTC CASSPTGGVNEQFF
NA NA TRBJ2-2 TRBV7-3 TGTGCCAGCAGCCTACCCGGGGGAGCCAACACCGGGGAGCTGTTTTTT CASSLPGGANTGELFF
NA NA TRBJ2-1 TRBV2 TGTGCCAGCAGTGAAAGTAGCAACGGGTACAATGAGCAGTTCTTC CASSESSNGYNEQFF
NA TRBD1 TRBJ2-2 TRBV7-2 TGTGCCAGCAGCTTAGTTGCAGGGGGACAGAACACCGGGGAGCTGTTTTTT CASSLVAGGQNTGELFF
NA TRBD1 TRBJ1-3 TRBV28 TGTGCCAGCAGCCTGACAGGGGGCGGCGGAAACACCATATATTTT CASSLTGGGGNTIYF